This TCR beta chain is drawn from a study of blood T cells in healthy people across ages. Russia was home to the donors, healthy Caucasian individuals aged about 6 to 90. The CDR3 runs 14 residues. The germline gives CDR1 MNHNS, CDR2 SASEGT. The use of a sample-barcoded 5' primer and a J-beta primer mix characterized a second PCR of about 7 to 12 cycles. TCRdb passed the 5' RACE reads through MiXCR, listing each CDR3 protein once. Among around 400,000 distinct CDR3 sequences listed, approximately 52% were seen once. The receptor was isolated from a man in his sixties in good health. This chain uses TRBV6-1 with TRBJ2-4; 7 bases fit TRBD1. With the DNA end fitting TRBJ2-7 better, the J assignment may be wrong. Input material: blood. The CDR3 DNA reads as TGTGCCAGCATGATAGACAGGGCCGCCTACGAGCAGTACTTC. This sequence encodes CASMIDRAAYEQYF.